This T cell receptor beta chain is from a study of beta chain features in type 1 diabetes. Since all of the isolated RNA was reverse transcribed, expressed TCRB transcripts were what got sequenced. TCRdb's table, derived via immunoSEQ multiplex PCR, lists solely in-frame clones and lacks some. The table lists hundreds of thousands of clones, 68% of them singletons. The germline gives CDR1 GTSNPN, CDR2 SVGIG (reference sequence). V shed 1 base and J shed 0 bases, with 7 bases lying between them. CDR3 length: 15 amino acids. The receptor was isolated from a man aged 25 to 45 in good health. Input material: naive CD4+ T cells from blood. The chain joins TRBV30 to TRBJ2-6; D unresolved. The CDR3, as DNA: TGTGCCTGGAGTGGACCAAACTCTGGGGCCAACGTCCTGACTTTC. Amino acids: CAWSGPNSGANVLTF.